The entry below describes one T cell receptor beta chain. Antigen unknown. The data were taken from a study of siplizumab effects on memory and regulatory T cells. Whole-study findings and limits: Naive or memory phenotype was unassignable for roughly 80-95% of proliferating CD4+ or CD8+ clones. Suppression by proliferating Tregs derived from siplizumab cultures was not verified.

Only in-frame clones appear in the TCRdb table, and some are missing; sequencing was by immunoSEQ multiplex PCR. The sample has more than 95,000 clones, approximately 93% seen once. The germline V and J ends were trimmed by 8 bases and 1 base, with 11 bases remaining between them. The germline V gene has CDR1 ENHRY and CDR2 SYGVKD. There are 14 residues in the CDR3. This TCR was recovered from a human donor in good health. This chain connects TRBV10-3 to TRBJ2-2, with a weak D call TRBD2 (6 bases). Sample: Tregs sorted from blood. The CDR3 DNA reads TGTGCCATCGATCCGGGAGTGAACACCGGGGAGCTGTTTTTT. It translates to CAIDPGVNTGELFF.